The clone carrying this T cell receptor (beta chain) was counted between two and nine times. Its specificity is unknown. The sorted Tregs were CD4+CD25+CD127-/low cells. Each CDR3 protein is one row after TCRdb ran MiXCR on the 5' RACE reads. The table has about 55,000 distinct CDR3 sequences, around 21% seen once. Trimming cost V 4 bases and J 2 bases, with 10 bases left between them. The length of the CDR3 is 13 residues. The germline gives CDR1 SGHRS, CDR2 YFSETQ. The study's findings and limits: The larger-cohort validation was restricted to a single TCR beta V-J rearrangement rather than whole repertoires.

The sequence was collected from a female donor with breast cancer. Specimen: tumor-infiltrating Tregs sorted from the breast tumor. This chain connects TRBV5-1 to TRBJ2-7; D ambiguous. The CDR3 reads CASSERHTYEQYF. The CDR3 DNA is TGCGCCAGCAGCGAACGGCATACCTACGAGCAGTACTTC.